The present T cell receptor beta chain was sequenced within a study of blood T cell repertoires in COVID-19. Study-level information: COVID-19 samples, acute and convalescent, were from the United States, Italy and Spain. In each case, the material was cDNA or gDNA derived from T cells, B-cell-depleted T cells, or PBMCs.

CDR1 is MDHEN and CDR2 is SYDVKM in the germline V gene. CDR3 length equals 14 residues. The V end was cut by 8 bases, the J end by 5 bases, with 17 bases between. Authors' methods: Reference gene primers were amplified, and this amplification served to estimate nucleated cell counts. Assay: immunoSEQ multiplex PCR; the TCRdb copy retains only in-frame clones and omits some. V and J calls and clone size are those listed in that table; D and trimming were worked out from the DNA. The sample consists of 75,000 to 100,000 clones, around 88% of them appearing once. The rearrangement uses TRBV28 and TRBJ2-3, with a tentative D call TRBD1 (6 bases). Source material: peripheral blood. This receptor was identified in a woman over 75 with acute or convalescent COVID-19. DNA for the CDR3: TGTGCCAGCCAAGGACAGTTGGGGCAAGATACGCAGTATTTT. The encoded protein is CASQGQLGQDTQYF.